What follows are 24 T cell receptor beta chains derived from one specimen sequenced in a study of post-analysis software for immune sequencing data. Findings and caveats of the study: When patients were compared with controls, roughly five TRBV segments were more frequent, TRBV5-6, TRBV5-1 and TRBV20-1 among them.

The TCR beta cDNA libraries carried unique molecular identifiers. TCRdb itself ran the PCR reads through MiXCR, one entry per CDR3 protein. The sample yields fewer than 850,000 distinct CDR3 sequences, 25% to 30% seen once. No antigen has been assigned to these receptors. The specimen was blood. Source of these receptors: a girl aged 5 to 17 with multiple sclerosis.

As concerns this clonotype: A read error may produce the germline difference seen at one junction end. The chain has TRBV20-1 and TRBJ2-1; 10 bases are shared with TRBD1. CDR1 and CDR2 (germline): DFQATT, SNEGSKA (reference sequence). This CDR3 region has 15 residues. Here the CDR3 DNA reads TGCAGTGCCCCGGGACAGGGGATTTTAGACAATGGGCAGTTCTTC. This encodes CSAPGQGILDNGQFF.

J is TRBJ1-2 and V is TRBV20-1; D uncertain. The germline V gene encodes CDR1 DFQATT and CDR2 SNEGSKA (reference sequence). V was clipped by 6 bases and J by 6 bases, with 17 bases between them. This CDR3 has 13 residues. The CDR3 here is CSARSPGRHGYTF. CDR3 DNA sequence: TGCAGTGCCCGATCCCCGGGCCGGCATGGCTACACCTTC.

This clonotype was seen ten or more times. The rearrangement links TRBV4-3 to TRBJ1-5; D is unclear. Per the germline V gene, CDR1 is LGHNA and CDR2 is YSLEER. Trimming took 3 bases from V and 3 from J, leaving 6 bases between them. CDR3 size: 13 residues. DNA for the CDR3: TGCGCCAGCAGCCAGGGTTACAATCAGCCCCAGCATTTT. Protein product: CASSQGYNQPQHF.

In the case of this clonotype: Germline is not matched at one junction end, which may reflect a read error. The chain uses TRBV5-1 and TRBJ2-3; D unclear. From germline, CDR1 is SGHRS and CDR2 YFSETQ. The CDR3 runs to 14 residues. As DNA, the CDR3 is TGCGCCAGCAACTTGGAACAGATCACAGATACGCAGTATTTT. Its translation is CASNLEQITDTQYF.

The V and J genes are TRBV28 and TRBJ2-2; TRBD2 might be the D (6 bases). Trimming pared 8 bases from V and 3 bases from J, leaving 13 bases between. The CDR3 extends over 14 amino acids. The V gene's germline CDR1 is MDHEN and CDR2 SYDVKM. Written as DNA, the CDR3 is TGTGCCAGCCGGATGGGGGACTACACCGGGGAGCTGTTTTTT. Its protein is CASRMGDYTGELFF.

This clonotype appeared a few times. The rearrangement links TRBV7-9 to TRBJ2-3; 11 bases are shared with TRBD2. The CDR3 totals 16 residues. Germline CDR1 is SEHNR and CDR2 is FQNEAQ (reference sequence). J gave up 4 bases and V 4 bases, and 7 bases lay outside the gene matches. This chain's CDR3 is CASSSRTSGLSDTQYF. Here the CDR3 DNA reads TGTGCCAGCAGCTCCCGGACTAGCGGGTTGTCAGATACGCAGTATTTT.

The chain has TRBV2 and TRBJ2-1; unclear D gene. The CDR3 covers 13 residues. V dropped 5 bases and J dropped 8 bases, with 13 bases sitting between them. CDR1 is SNHLY and CDR2 is FYNNEI in the germline V gene. The CDR3 DNA sequence: TGTGCCAGCAGTACACGACTTATAGATGAGCAGTTCTTC. Translating it yields CASSTRLIDEQFF.

This clonotype was recorded a few times. The chain combines TRBV2 with TRBJ2-5; D possibly matches TRBD1 or TRBD2 (6 bases each). The CDR3 is made up of 15 amino acids. Trimming took 6 bases from V and 2 from J, leaving 16 bases between them. Germline CDR1 is SNHLY and CDR2 is FYNNEI. CDR3 sequence (DNA): TGTGCCAGCAGCGGAGGGACAAGCCATCAAGAGACCCAGTACTTC. Translating it yields CASSGGTSHQETQYF.

The chain recombines TRBV20-1 with TRBJ2-5; D may be TRBD2 (5 bases). Per germline, CDR1 DFQATT and CDR2 SNEGSKA (reference sequence). CDR3 length: 14 residues. Trimming removed 5 bases at V and 5 bases at J, with 18 bases between. CDR3 sequence (DNA): TGCAGTGCTTTCAGGTTTAGCGTGAGTGAGACCCAGTACTTC. Its translation is CSAFRFSVSETQYF.

This chain uses TRBV9 with TRBJ1-1; D not certain. Trimming left V 3 bases short and J 2 bases short, with 2 bases between. This CDR3 region has 11 residues. Germline CDR1 is SGDLS and CDR2 is YYNGEE. CDR3 bases: TGTGCCAGCAGCGACAACACTGAAGCTTTCTTT. It is translated as CASSDNTEAFF.

This clonotype was found a few times. V is TRBV2 and J is TRBJ2-1; D is undetermined. CDR1 is SNHLY and CDR2 is FYNNEI in the germline V gene. Trimming stripped 4 bases from V and 7 bases from J, with 11 bases between. This CDR3 comprises 13 residues. CDR3 sequence (DNA): TGTGCCAGCAGTGGACCCCCTAGTAATGAGCAGTTCTTC. Protein sequence: CASSGPPSNEQFF.

The V call is TRBV27, the J call TRBJ1-1, with D uncertain. CDR3 size: 14 residues. V was pared by 5 bases and J by 1 base, with 11 bases between. The germline CDR1 and CDR2 sequences are MNHEY and SMNVEV (reference sequence). CDR3 sequence: CASSANTANTEAFF. The CDR3 DNA sequence: TGTGCCAGCAGTGCTAATACAGCGAACACTGAAGCTTTCTTT.

The V call is TRBV2, the J call TRBJ1-2, with 8 bases matching TRBD1. The junction had 16 bases not matched to a gene; V was cut back by 9 bases and J by 7 bases. CDR1 and CDR2 from the germline V gene are SNHLY and FYNNEI. This CDR3 contains 15 residues. This chain's CDR3 is CARSGARQGLVGYTF. The CDR3 bases are TGTGCCAGATCGGGGGCCCGACAGGGGTTGGTTGGCTACACCTTC.

This clonotype was recorded a few times. The chain recombines TRBV7-2 with TRBJ2-5, with D perhaps TRBD1 or TRBD2 (5 bases each). The CDR3 length is 15 residues. The germline V gene has CDR1 SGHTA and CDR2 FQGNSA. Trimming left V 1 base short and J 2 bases short, with 11 bases between. CDR3 region: CASSLVGTRQETQYF. The CDR3 DNA reads TGTGCCAGCAGCTTAGTAGGGACCCGACAAGAGACCCAGTACTTC.

This clonotype was counted a few times. The rearrangement joins TRBV7-2 to TRBJ1-5, with D possibly matching TRBD1 (6 bases). Germline CDR1 reads SGHTA; CDR2 reads FQGNSA. V lost 6 bases and J lost 0, with 12 bases in between. The CDR3 loop spans 15 amino acids. In nucleotides, the CDR3 is TGTGCCAGCAGTTCCAGCAGGGGTAGCAATCAGCCCCAGCATTTT. Its translation is CASSSSRGSNQPQHF.

Turning to this clonotype: One junction end disagrees with the germline gene, perhaps due to a read error. The genes are TRBV6-1 and TRBJ1-2; weak D call: TRBD1 (5 bases). The CDR3 runs 13 residues. Germline lookup yields CDR1 MNHNS and CDR2 SASEGT. The CDR3 reads CASAPRGDYGYTF. In nucleotides, the CDR3 is TGTGCCTCTGCTCCGAGGGGCGACTATGGCTATACCTTC.

This clonotype has ten or more counts. The genes are TRBV6-1 and TRBJ2-7; a possible D gene is TRBD1 (5 bases). Trimming cost V 1 base and J 2 bases, with 12 bases left between them. The CDR3 extends over 15 amino acids. Germline V gene lookup returns CDR1 MNHNS and CDR2 SASEGT. CDR3 nucleotides: TGTGCCAGCAGTGAAGGGACATTAGGTCCCTACGAGCAGTACTTC. Translating gives CASSEGTLGPYEQYF.

This clonotype turned up a few times. The V call is TRBV5-1, the J call TRBJ2-3; the D is unclear. V lost 3 bases to trimming and J lost 0 bases, with 11 bases between them. The CDR3 length is 15 residues. Looked up from germline, CDR1 is SGHRS and CDR2 is YFSETQ. The CDR3 spells CASSWRNPSTDTQYF. The CDR3 nucleotides are TGCGCCAGCAGCTGGCGGAACCCTAGCACAGATACGCAGTATTTT.

This sequence joins TRBV20-1 and TRBJ1-5, with TRBD1 matching over 12 bases. This CDR3 has 16 residues. V lost 3 bases and J lost 7; bases outside the gene matches: 10. Germline CDR1 reads DFQATT; CDR2 reads SNEGSKA (reference sequence). CDR3 sequence reads: CSARVTGQGAGQPQHF. As DNA, the CDR3 is TGCAGTGCTAGGGTAACGGGACAGGGGGCAGGCCAGCCCCAGCATTTT.

A few counts support this clonotype. In DNA form, the CDR3 reads TGCAGTGCTAGACATGGGCGACGGGCGGCGCCTTACGAGCAGTACTTC. Its translation: CSARHGRRAAPYEQYF. The rearrangement joins TRBV20-1 to TRBJ2-7; no reliable D call. This CDR3 has 16 residues. Trimming removed 2 bases at V and 4 bases at J, with 21 bases between. Germline V lookup: CDR1 DFQATT, CDR2 SNEGSKA (reference sequence).

The chain uses TRBV9 and TRBJ2-3, with TRBD2 as a possible D gene (6 bases). The V gene lost 2 bases and the J gene lost 2 bases, with 18 bases spanning the gap. From germline, CDR1 is SGDLS and CDR2 YYNGEE. The CDR3 consists of 17 residues. The CDR3 bases are TGTGCCAGCAGCGTCAGAGGGTTGTGGGGGGACACAGATACGCAGTATTTT. The encoded protein is CASSVRGLWGDTDTQYF. Filled out from reference TRBV9 and TRBJ2-3, the complete variable domain reads DSGVTQTPKHLITATGQRVTLRCSPRSGDLSVYWYQQSLDQGLQFLIQYYNGEERAKGNILERFSAQQFPDLHSELNLSSLELGDSALYFCASSVRGLWGDTDTQYFGPGTRLTVL.

This chain links TRBV7-2 with TRBJ2-5, with 9 positions matching TRBD1. After removal of 9 bases from V and 4 bases from J, the junction contained 9 bases not matched to a gene. CDR1 and CDR2 from the germline V gene are SGHTA and FQGNSA. The CDR3 has 14 residues. The CDR3 DNA follows: TGTGCCAGTAAGACAGGGGGGAGTTCAGAGACCCAGTACTTC. This encodes CASKTGGSSETQYF.

The J gene is TRBJ1-5, the V gene TRBV29-1, with TRBD1 identical over 9 bases. Germline V gene data show CDR1 as SQVTM and CDR2 as ANQGSEA. The CDR3 has 14 residues. The V segment lost 5 bases and the J segment 9 bases; nucleotides outside the gene matches: 11. The CDR3 region is CSVKTGGPAGPQHF. The DNA for the CDR3 is TGCAGCGTTAAGACAGGGGGTCCGGCAGGGCCCCAGCATTTT.

This clonotype turned up a few times. The DNA for the CDR3 is TGCAGTGCTGGAAACAGGGGGAATCAGCCCCAGCATTTT. Its translation is CSAGNRGNQPQHF. This chain joins TRBV20-1 and TRBJ1-5; 8 bases fit TRBD1. Germline V lookup: CDR1 DFQATT, CDR2 SNEGSKA (reference sequence). The CDR3 loop spans 13 amino acids. V gave up 5 bases and J gave up 4 bases; unmatched junction bases: 4.